The sequence of this TCR beta chain was determined in a study of cytomegalovirus exposure and HLA in healthy donors. The study ran its PCR with 60 Vbeta and 13 Jbeta primers. The data were produced by immunoSEQ multiplex PCR, yet TCRdb's version contains in-frame clones alone and is incomplete. The table includes 150,000 to 200,000 clones, 77% detected once. Comments on this clone: The antigen remains undetermined.

The V gene's germline CDR1 is SGHKS and CDR2 YYEKEE (reference sequence). V shed 3 bases and J shed 4 bases, with 7 bases lying between them. CDR3 length: 13 residues. Whole-study findings and limits: It was 164 TCR beta chains that were listed as cytomegalovirus-associated.

J is TRBJ2-2 and V is TRBV5-5, with D possibly TRBD2 on 5 matching bases. The specimen was PBMCs. The TCR was taken from a man in his late teens or twenties in good health and CMV-seronegative. The CDR3 bases are TGTGCCAGCAGCTCAGCGGCCACCGGGGAGCTGTTTTTT. Encoded protein: CASSSAATGELFF. The whole variable domain, remainder taken from reference TRBV5-5 and TRBJ2-2, is DAGVTQSPTHLIKTRGQQVTLRCSPISGHKSVSWYQQVLGQGPQFIFQYYEKEERGRGNFPDRFSARQFPNYSSELNVNALLLGDSALYLCASSSAATGELFFGEGSRLTVL.